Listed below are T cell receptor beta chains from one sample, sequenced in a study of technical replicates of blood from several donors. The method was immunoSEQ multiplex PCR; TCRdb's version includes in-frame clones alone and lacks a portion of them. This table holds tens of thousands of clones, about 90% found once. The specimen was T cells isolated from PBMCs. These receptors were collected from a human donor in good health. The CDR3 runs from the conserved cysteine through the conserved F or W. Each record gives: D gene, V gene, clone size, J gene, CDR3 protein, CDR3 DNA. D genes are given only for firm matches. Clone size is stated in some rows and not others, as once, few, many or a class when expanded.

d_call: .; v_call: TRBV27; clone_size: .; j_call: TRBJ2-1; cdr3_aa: CASRRGYNEQFF; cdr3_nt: TGTGCCAGCAGACGAGGGTACAATGAGCAGTTCTTC
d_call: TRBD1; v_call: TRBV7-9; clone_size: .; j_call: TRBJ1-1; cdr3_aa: CASSHGQGDSAEAFF; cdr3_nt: TGTGCCAGCAGCCATGGACAGGGCGATTCTGCTGAAGCTTTCTTT
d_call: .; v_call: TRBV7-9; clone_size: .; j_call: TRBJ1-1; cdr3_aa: CASSLRSEAFF; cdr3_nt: TGTGCCAGCAGCTTAAGGAGTGAAGCTTTCTTT
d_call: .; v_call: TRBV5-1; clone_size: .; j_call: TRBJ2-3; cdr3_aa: CASSPRTGRTDTQYF; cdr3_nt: TGCGCCAGCAGCCCCCGAACAGGTCGGACAGATACGCAGTATTTT
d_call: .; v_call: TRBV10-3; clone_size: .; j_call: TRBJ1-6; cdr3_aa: CAISGQGNSPLHF; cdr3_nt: TGTGCCATCAGTGGCCAGGGAAATTCACCCCTCCACTTT
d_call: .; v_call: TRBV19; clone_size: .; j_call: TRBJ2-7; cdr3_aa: CASSTLPGRPSFEQYF; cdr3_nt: TGTGCCAGTAGTACCCTACCGGGTAGACCGTCCTTTGAGCAGTACTTC
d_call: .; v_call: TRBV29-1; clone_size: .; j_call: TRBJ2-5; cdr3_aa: CSLKETSGGETQYF; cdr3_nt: TGCAGCTTGAAGGAGACTAGTGGGGGGGAGACCCAGTACTTC
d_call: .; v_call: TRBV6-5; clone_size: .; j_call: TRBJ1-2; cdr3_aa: CASSSSGRSTNYGYTF; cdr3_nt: TGTGCCAGCAGTTCCTCGGGGCGGTCTACTAACTATGGCTACACCTTC
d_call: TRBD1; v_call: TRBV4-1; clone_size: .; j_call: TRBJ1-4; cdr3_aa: CASSQTDRLNEKLFF; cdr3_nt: TGCGCCAGCAGCCAAACGGACAGGTTGAATGAAAAACTGTTTTTT
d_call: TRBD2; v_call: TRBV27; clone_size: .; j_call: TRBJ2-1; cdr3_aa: CASKGGRTIYNEQFF; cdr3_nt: TGTGCCAGCAAGGGAGGGAGAACAATTTACAATGAGCAGTTCTTC
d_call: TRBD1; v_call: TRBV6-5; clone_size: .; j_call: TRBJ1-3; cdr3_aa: CASRGTGPRGNTIYF; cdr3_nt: TGTGCCAGCAGAGGGACAGGACCGAGGGGAAACACCATATATTTT
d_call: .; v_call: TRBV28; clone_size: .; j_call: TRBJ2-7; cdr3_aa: CASSLWTESSYEQYF; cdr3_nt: TGTGCCAGCAGTTTATGGACGGAGAGCTCCTACGAGCAGTACTTC
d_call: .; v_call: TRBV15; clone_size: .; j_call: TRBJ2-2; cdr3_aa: CATSGGISPNTGELFF; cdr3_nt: TGTGCCACCAGCGGCGGGATAAGCCCGAACACCGGGGAGCTGTTTTTT
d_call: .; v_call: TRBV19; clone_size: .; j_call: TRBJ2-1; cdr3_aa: CASSTEIAERMNEQFF; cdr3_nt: TGTGCCAGTAGTACTGAGATAGCTGAAAGGATGAATGAGCAGTTCTTC
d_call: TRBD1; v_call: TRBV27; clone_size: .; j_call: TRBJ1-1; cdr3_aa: CASSLFFGQGFSEAFF; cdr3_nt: TGTGCCAGCAGTTTATTCTTCGGACAGGGGTTCAGTGAAGCTTTCTTT
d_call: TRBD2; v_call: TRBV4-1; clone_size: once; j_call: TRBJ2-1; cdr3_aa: CASSRGGKSDEQFF; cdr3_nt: TGCGCCAGCAGCCGGGGGGGGAAATCCGATGAGCAGTTCTTC
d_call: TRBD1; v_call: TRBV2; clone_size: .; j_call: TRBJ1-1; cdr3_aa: CASRIRGMETEAFF; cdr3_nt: TGTGCCAGCAGAATCAGGGGGATGGAGACTGAAGCTTTCTTT
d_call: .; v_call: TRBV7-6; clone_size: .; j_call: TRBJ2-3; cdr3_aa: CASSFHTDTQYF; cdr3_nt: TGTGCCAGCAGCTTTCACACAGATACGCAGTATTTT
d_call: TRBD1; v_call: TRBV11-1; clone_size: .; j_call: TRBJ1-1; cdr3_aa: CASSSDREEAFF; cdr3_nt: TGTGCCAGCAGCTCCGACAGGGAGGAAGCTTTCTTT
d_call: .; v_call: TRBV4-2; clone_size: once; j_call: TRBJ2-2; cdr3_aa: CASSQGSEETGELFF; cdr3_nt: TGTGCCAGCAGCCAGGGTTCTGAGGAGACCGGGGAGCTGTTTTTT
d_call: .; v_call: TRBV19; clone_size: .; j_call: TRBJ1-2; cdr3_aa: CASSSLGGYTF; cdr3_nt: TGTGCCAGTAGTTCCCTCGGGGGCTACACCTTC
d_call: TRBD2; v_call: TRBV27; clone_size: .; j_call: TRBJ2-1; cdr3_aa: CASSFGAIGASGREGNNEQFF; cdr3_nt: TGTGCCAGCAGTTTTGGAGCAATTGGGGCTAGCGGGAGGGAAGGGAACAATGAGCAGTTCTTC
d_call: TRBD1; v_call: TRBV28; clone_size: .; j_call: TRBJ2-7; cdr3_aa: CASSSAGTGDKEQYF; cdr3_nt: TGTGCCAGCAGTTCAGCCGGGACAGGGGATAAGGAGCAGTACTTC
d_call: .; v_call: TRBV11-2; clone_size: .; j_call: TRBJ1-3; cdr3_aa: CASSLTDGNTIYF; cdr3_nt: TGTGCCAGCAGCTTGACAGACGGAAACACCATATATTTT